This T cell receptor beta chain came from a study of shared clonotypes between healthy human individuals (dated by TCRdb to the early 2020s). About the study as a whole: A couple of women and a few men aged 18 to 49 years were included in the cohort. Per donor, three plates each were used for CD4 naive and CD4 memory, two for CD8 naive, and one for CD8 memory. The study deeply sequenced blood TCR repertoires of roughly five healthy adults to estimate repertoire size and the extent of clonotype sharing between individuals. Different laboratories and diverse techniques were used to prepare libraries and sequence TCR repertoires, to increase sequencing depth and limit assay-specific biases. Between about 0.8 and 8.9 billion PBMCs per donor were obtained by leukapheresis.

Using the deep immunoSEQ assay, multiplex PCR amplified TCR CDR3 regions from genomic DNA. Extracted genomic DNA from each cell subset was distributed evenly across all wells of several immunoSEQ 96-well plates, and each plate was treated as a replicate. For sorted subsets, each replicate PCR was loaded with roughly 190 ng genomic DNA, equivalent to about 30,000 T cell genomes. The purified libraries were quantified using a Qubit 3.0 fluorometer, sized with a Bioanalyzer 2100, and then quantified again using the KAPA Library Quantification kit. A separate single-read 150-cycle Illumina NextSeq 550 flow cell was used to sequence each immunoSEQ 96-well plate. Per the authors' processing: Because the immunoSEQ output included only junctional sequences and no quality scores, the filtering could not be the same as the filtering used for full-length reads. Sequences were annotated with PyIR, a Python wrapper for IgBLAST v1.9, using IMGT germline references to assign V/J genes and CDR3. Reads were filtered out if the reads had weak V/J assignments (E-value above 1e-6), no CDR3, stop codons, out-of-frame junctions, or ambiguous translated residues. A V3J clonotype was defined by an identical inferred V gene, J gene, and CDR3 amino acid sequence. The percentage overlap between two repertoires was calculated by dividing the number of shared unique clonotypes by the size of the smaller repertoire. Three approaches were used to assess repertoire richness: RTK rarefaction, the Chao1 estimator, and Recon v2.1 estimates of unobserved clonotypes. Generation probabilities for all TCRbeta clonotypes obtained by the gDNA method from a few donors were computed using OLGA. What TCRdb holds here is the immuneACCESS table cut down to in-frame rearrangements. Part of the clones is not present; checked against another copy, under half of the missing clones reflect an unresolved V gene, and the others are unexplained. The DNA was the basis for D and trimming; V, J and clone size are from that table. The sample table holds about 2.2 million clones, of which about 93% were seen once. More than 1.5% of the sample is held by the ten biggest clonotypes.

The germline V gene supplies CDR1 SGHTS and CDR2 YDEGEE. The CDR3 numbers 11 residues from cysteine through phenylalanine. The entry retains the CDR3 DNA only, 33 bases that are in frame from base 1. V lost 5 bases and J lost 7 bases; the stretch between them is 7 bases long. Findings and caveats that apply to the study as a whole: Because the study included only a small number of donors, the genetic and exposure-history diversity represented was limited. Only blood was sampled, and tissue TCR repertoires likely differ from those in blood. Incomplete sequencing was indicated by rarefaction of sorted-subset datasets, despite the large sequencing depth. Pairwise subsampling led to the expectation that sequencing depth would affect the degree of clonotype sharing among donors. Higher generation probabilities were observed for clonotypes shared by all four sorted-subset donors than for non-shared clonotypes. Larger estimated clonotype richness was generally found for naive subsets than for memory subsets. When a few donors were compared, the shared fraction of clonotypes was around 4.6% for naive CD4, about 4% for naive CD8, 2% to 2.5% for memory CD4, and 0.4% for memory CD8.

CD8 naive samples were CD45RO-negative cells positively selected for CCR7, giving a CD45RA+CCR7+ population that excluded TemRA cells. Donors were healthy HIV-negative adults with no recently reported acute infections or vaccinations. Every donor was a Caucasian adult living in Nashville, Tennessee, USA. Blood was collected by leukapheresis, and PBMCs were isolated by Ficoll-Histopaque density gradient centrifugation and then cryopreserved in liquid nitrogen vapor phase. Analytical flow cytometry was used to check the purity and quantity of every magnetically sorted T cell population. From each sorted fraction, genomic DNA was isolated and quantified by UV absorbance on a Nanodrop 2000c. On this clone: Its target antigen remains unknown. Base-call qualities are not available, and no considerably larger clone is one nucleotide away.

The TCR originated in a man aged 18 to 29 in good health. Some clones in this sample may be carry-over from other donors' samples. This receptor chain uses TRBV5-8 and TRBJ2-4; TRBD2 might be the D gene, on 6 matching bases. The sequencing input was naive CD8+ T cells from PBMCs. What this sample's cell subset or site label stands for: CD45RA+CCR7+. The nucleotide sequence is TGTGCCAGCAGTGGAGGGAACATTCAGTACTTC. Its coded protein is CASSGGNIQYF.